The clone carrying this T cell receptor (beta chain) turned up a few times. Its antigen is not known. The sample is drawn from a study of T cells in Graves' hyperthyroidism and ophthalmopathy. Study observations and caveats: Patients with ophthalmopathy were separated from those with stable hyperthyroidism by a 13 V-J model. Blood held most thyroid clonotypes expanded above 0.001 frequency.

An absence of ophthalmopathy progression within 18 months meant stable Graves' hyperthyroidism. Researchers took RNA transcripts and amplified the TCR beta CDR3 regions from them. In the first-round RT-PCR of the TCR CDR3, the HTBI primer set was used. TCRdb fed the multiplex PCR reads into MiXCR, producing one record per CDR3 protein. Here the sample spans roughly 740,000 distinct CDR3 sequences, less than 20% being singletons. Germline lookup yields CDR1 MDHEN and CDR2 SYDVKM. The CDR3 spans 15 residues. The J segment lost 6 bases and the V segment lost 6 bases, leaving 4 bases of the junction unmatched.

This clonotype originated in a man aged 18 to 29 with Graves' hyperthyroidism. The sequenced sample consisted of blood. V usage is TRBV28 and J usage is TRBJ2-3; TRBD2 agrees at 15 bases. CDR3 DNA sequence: TGTGCCAGCAGGGGGACTAGCGGGAGGTTGGATACGCAGTATTTT. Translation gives CASRGTSGRLDTQYF.